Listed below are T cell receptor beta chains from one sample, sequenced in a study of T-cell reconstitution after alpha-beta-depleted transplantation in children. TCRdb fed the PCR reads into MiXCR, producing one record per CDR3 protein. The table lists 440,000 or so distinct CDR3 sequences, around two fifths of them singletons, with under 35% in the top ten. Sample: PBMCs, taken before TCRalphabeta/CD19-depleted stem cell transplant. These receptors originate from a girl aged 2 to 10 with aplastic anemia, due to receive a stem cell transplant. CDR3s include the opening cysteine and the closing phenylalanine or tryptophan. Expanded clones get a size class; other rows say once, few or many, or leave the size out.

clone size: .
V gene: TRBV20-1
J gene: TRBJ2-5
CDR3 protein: CSRTSGRGETQYF

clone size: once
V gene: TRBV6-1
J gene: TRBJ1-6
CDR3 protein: CASIRGGPPGSLHF

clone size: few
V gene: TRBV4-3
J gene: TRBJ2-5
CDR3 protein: CASSQGTSGRQETQYF

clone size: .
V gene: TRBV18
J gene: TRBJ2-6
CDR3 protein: CASSRTPGASPGFSGANVLTF

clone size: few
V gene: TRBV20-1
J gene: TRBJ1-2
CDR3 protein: CSARVGGGGYTF

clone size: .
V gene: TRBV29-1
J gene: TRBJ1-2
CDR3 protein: CSVEGHSASRAVYGYPF

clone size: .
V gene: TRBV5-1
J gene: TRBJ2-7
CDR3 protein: CASSNSRGPYEQYF

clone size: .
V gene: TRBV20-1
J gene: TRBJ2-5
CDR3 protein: CSAGLAGETQYF

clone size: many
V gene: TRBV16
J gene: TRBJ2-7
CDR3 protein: CASSHLIGTGPYEQYF

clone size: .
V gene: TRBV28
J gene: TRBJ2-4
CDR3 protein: CASISGTSGVLAKNIQYF

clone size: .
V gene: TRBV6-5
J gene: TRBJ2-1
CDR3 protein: CASSYFGLADHNEQFF

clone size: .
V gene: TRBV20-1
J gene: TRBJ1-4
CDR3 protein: CSAPPGQINEKLFF

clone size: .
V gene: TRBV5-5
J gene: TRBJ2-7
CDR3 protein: CASSFLAGDPYEQYF

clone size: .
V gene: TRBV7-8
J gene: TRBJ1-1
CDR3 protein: CASSPSDTTAFF

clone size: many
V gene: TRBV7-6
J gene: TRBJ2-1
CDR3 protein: CASSWQGAEQFF

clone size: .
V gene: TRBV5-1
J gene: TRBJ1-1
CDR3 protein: CASSLWAGMNTEAFF

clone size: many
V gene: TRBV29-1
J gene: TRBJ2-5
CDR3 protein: CSVDGEAQETQYF

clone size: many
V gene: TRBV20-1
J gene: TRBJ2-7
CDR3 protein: CSARKWSGYEQYF

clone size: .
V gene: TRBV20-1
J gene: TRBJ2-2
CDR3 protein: CSARPSGTNTGELFF

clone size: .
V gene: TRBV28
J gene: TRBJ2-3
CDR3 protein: CASNPVLGATSTDTQYF

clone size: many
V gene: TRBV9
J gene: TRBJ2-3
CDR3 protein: CASSVGDTQYF

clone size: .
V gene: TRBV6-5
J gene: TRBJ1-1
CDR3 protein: CASSPGVEAFF

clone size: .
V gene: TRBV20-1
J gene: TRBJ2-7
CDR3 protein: CSASGGSYYEQYF

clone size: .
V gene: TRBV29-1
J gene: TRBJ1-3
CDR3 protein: CSGAGGNTIYF

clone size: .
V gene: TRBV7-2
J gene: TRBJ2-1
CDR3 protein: CASSPGLEFF

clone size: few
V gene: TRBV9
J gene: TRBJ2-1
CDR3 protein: CASSVDGTSGKNEQFF

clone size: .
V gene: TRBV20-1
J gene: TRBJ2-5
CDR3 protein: CSASGHRLAGGSQETQYF

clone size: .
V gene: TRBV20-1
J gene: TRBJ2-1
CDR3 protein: CSAQGGAGYNEQFF

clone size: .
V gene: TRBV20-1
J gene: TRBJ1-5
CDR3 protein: CSAGEGGQPQHF

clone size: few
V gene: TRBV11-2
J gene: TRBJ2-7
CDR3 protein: CASSRALSEQYF

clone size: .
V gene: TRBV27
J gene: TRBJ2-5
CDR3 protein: CASSLRPPWMETQYF

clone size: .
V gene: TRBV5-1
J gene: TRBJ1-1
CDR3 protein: CASSLSGRAGEAFF

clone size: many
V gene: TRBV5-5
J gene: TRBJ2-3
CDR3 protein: CASSLALAGLRTDTQYF

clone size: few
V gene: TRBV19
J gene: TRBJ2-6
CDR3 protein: CASSIGGPGANVLTF

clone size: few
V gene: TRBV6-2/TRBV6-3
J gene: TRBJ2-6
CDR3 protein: CASSYMWTGGSGANVLTF

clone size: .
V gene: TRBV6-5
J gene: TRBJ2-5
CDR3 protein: CASSYQGSETQYF

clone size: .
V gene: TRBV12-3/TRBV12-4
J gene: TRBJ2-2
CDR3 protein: CASSLVRETGELFF

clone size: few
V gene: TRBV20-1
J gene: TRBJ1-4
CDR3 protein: CSARDPGGKLFF

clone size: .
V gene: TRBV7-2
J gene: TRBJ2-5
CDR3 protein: CASSSRPYQETQYF

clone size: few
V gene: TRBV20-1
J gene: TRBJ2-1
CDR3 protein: CSARGTGSSSYNEQFF

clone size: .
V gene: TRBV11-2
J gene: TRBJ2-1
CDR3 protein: CASRPSSGRAWEAFF

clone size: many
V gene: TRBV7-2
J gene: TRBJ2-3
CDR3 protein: CASSPGQGWTDTQYF

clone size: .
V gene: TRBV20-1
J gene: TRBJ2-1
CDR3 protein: CSAESSGSYNEQFF

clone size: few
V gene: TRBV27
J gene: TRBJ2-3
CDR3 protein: CASPARDRASDTQYF

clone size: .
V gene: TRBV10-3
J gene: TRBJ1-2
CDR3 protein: CATRRATNYGYTF